Listed below are T cell receptor beta chains from one sample, sequenced in a study of radiation and T cells in renal cell carcinoma. Assay: immunoSEQ multiplex PCR; the TCRdb copy retains only in-frame clones and omits some. The sample consists of 150,000 to 200,000 clones, 88% of them appearing once. The material sequenced was blood, taken from a patient whose treatment included radiotherapy and nephrectomy. The receptors derive from a woman between 50 and 59 years old with renal cell carcinoma. Both conserved end residues are part of each CDR3. A D gene is named only where the DNA matches it firmly. For some rows the clone size is stated as once, few or many, or as a class when expanded; others skip it.

V gene: TRBV18
clone size: -
D gene: -
J gene: TRBJ1-3
CDR3 DNA: TGTGCCAGCTCACCTACTCCGACACCGTTTGGAGGAAACACCATATATTTT
CDR3 protein: CASSPTPTPFGGNTIYF

V gene: TRBV5-1
clone size: once
D gene: TRBD1
J gene: TRBJ1-2
CDR3 DNA: TGCGCCAGCAGCCCATTGACAGGGGGTGGCTACACCTTC
CDR3 protein: CASSPLTGGGYTF

V gene: TRBV7-9
clone size: -
D gene: TRBD2
J gene: TRBJ2-1
CDR3 DNA: TGTGCCAGCAGCTCCGGACTAGCGAGCTACAATGAGCAGTTCTTC
CDR3 protein: CASSSGLASYNEQFF

V gene: TRBV6-1
clone size: -
D gene: TRBD1
J gene: TRBJ1-5
CDR3 DNA: TGTGCCAGCAGTGAAGCGGTTCCGGGACAGGGTGGCAATCAGCCCCAGCATTTT
CDR3 protein: CASSEAVPGQGGNQPQHF

V gene: TRBV7-2
clone size: -
D gene: -
J gene: TRBJ1-5
CDR3 DNA: TGTGCCAGCAGCAGACAGCCGGGCAGCAATCAGCCCCAGCATTTT
CDR3 protein: CASSRQPGSNQPQHF

V gene: TRBV6-5
clone size: -
D gene: -
J gene: TRBJ2-3
CDR3 DNA: TGTGCCAGCACCGACCGCTCCACAGATACGCAGTATTTT
CDR3 protein: CASTDRSTDTQYF

V gene: TRBV7-8
clone size: -
D gene: -
J gene: TRBJ1-2
CDR3 DNA: TGTGCCAGCAGCCAAGGCCAGGGTCGGTATGGCTACACCTTC
CDR3 protein: CASSQGQGRYGYTF

V gene: TRBV18
clone size: -
D gene: -
J gene: TRBJ1-3
CDR3 DNA: TGTGCCAGCTCTCCAGGGAAAGGAAACACCATATATTTT
CDR3 protein: CASSPGKGNTIYF

V gene: TRBV5-4
clone size: -
D gene: -
J gene: TRBJ1-1
CDR3 DNA: TGTGCCAGCAGCTTGGCCACGCGGCCCCTGAACACTGAAGCTTTCTTT
CDR3 protein: CASSLATRPLNTEAFF

V gene: TRBV2
clone size: -
D gene: -
J gene: TRBJ1-5
CDR3 DNA: TGTGCCAGCAGTGAAATAGACATTAGCAATCAGCCCCAGCATTTT
CDR3 protein: CASSEIDISNQPQHF

V gene: TRBV2
clone size: once
D gene: -
J gene: TRBJ2-1
CDR3 DNA: TGTGCCAGCACACCGACCGGAGGGGTCCGTGAGCAGTTCTTC
CDR3 protein: CASTPTGGVREQFF

V gene: TRBV29-1
clone size: once
D gene: -
J gene: TRBJ2-7
CDR3 DNA: TGCAGCGTTGACGGGGCGTACTTC
CDR3 protein: CSVDGAYF

V gene: TRBV7-9
clone size: -
D gene: TRBD1
J gene: TRBJ1-2
CDR3 DNA: TGTGCCAGCAGCTTAGTGTCAGGGGGCTATGGCTACACCTTC
CDR3 protein: CASSLVSGGYGYTF

V gene: TRBV30
clone size: once
D gene: -
J gene: TRBJ1-4
CDR3 DNA: TGTGCCTGGAGGATTGGGGAAAAACTGTTTTTT
CDR3 protein: CAWRIGEKLFF

V gene: TRBV30
clone size: -
D gene: TRBD2
J gene: TRBJ2-1
CDR3 DNA: TGTGCCTGGAGGCCGGGGGGGCTCCTCAATGAGCAGTTCTTC
CDR3 protein: CAWRPGGLLNEQFF

V gene: TRBV18
clone size: -
D gene: -
J gene: TRBJ1-4
CDR3 DNA: TGTGCCAGCTCACCTAGAGGGTCAACTAATGAAAAACTGTTTTTT
CDR3 protein: CASSPRGSTNEKLFF

V gene: TRBV13
clone size: few
D gene: -
J gene: TRBJ1-6
CDR3 DNA: TGTGCCAGCAGCTTAGGCCGGGACGGTGGAGATTCACCCCTCCACTTT
CDR3 protein: CASSLGRDGGDSPLHF

V gene: TRBV6-5
clone size: -
D gene: TRBD1
J gene: TRBJ2-7
CDR3 DNA: TGTGCCAGCAATCCATCTGGGACAGGGGCATACGAGCAGTACTTC
CDR3 protein: CASNPSGTGAYEQYF

V gene: TRBV9
clone size: -
D gene: TRBD1
J gene: TRBJ1-1
CDR3 DNA: TGTGCCAGCAGCATACAGGGGGACACTGAAGCTTTCTTT
CDR3 protein: CASSIQGDTEAFF

V gene: TRBV19
clone size: -
D gene: -
J gene: TRBJ1-5
CDR3 DNA: TGTGCCAGTCAAATGGGCCTCAATCAGCCCCAGCATTTT
CDR3 protein: CASQMGLNQPQHF

V gene: TRBV4-2
clone size: -
D gene: TRBD1
J gene: TRBJ1-2
CDR3 DNA: TGTGCCAGCAGCCAAAGCCTCCCAGGGACAGGGGGCGTAGACACCTTC
CDR3 protein: CASSQSLPGTGGVDTF

V gene: TRBV30
clone size: -
D gene: -
J gene: TRBJ2-7
CDR3 DNA: TGTGCCTGGAGTGTACTGGTGGGTTACGAGCAGTACTTC
CDR3 protein: CAWSVLVGYEQYF

V gene: TRBV7-9
clone size: few
D gene: -
J gene: TRBJ1-1
CDR3 DNA: TGTGCCAGCAGCACTAGGGAACCCAACACTGAAGCTTTCTTT
CDR3 protein: CASSTREPNTEAFF

V gene: TRBV11-2
clone size: -
D gene: -
J gene: TRBJ1-1
CDR3 DNA: TGTGCCAGCAGCTTAGATTCCGGAACACTGGGGGCTTTCTTT
CDR3 protein: CASSLDSGTLGAFF

V gene: TRBV5-1
clone size: -
D gene: -
J gene: TRBJ2-1
CDR3 DNA: TGCGCCAGCAGCTTTACCACCGCCAGAAGTGAGTATGAGCAGTTCTTC
CDR3 protein: CASSFTTARSEYEQFF

V gene: TRBV30
clone size: -
D gene: -
J gene: TRBJ2-7
CDR3 DNA: TGTGCCTCAAAAACCGACGTCTCCTACGAGCAGTACTTC
CDR3 protein: CASKTDVSYEQYF

V gene: TRBV6-1
clone size: -
D gene: TRBD1
J gene: TRBJ2-7
CDR3 DNA: TGTGCCAGCCTGCAGGACAGGGGGCGGGAGCAGTACTTC
CDR3 protein: CASLQDRGREQYF

V gene: TRBV29-1
clone size: -
D gene: -
J gene: TRBJ1-2
CDR3 DNA: TGCAGCGTCCCCCCTGCGGGCTACACCTTC
CDR3 protein: CSVPPAGYTF

V gene: TRBV7-9
clone size: -
D gene: -
J gene: TRBJ1-4
CDR3 DNA: TGTGCCAGCAGCTCCGGTTTGGGACGGAAAAAACTGTTTTTT
CDR3 protein: CASSSGLGRKKLFF

V gene: TRBV6-5
clone size: once
D gene: TRBD2
J gene: TRBJ2-1
CDR3 DNA: TGTGCCAGCAGTTTTGATCGCGGGGGGGCCGGAAATGAGCAGTTCTTC
CDR3 protein: CASSFDRGGAGNEQFF

V gene: TRBV4-2
clone size: -
D gene: -
J gene: TRBJ1-3
CDR3 DNA: TGTGCCAGCAGCCAAGCCTCTGGAAACACCATATATTTT
CDR3 protein: CASSQASGNTIYF

V gene: TRBV9
clone size: -
D gene: -
J gene: TRBJ1-2
CDR3 DNA: TGTGCCAGCAGCGTAGGTGGTAGGAACTGGGATGGCTACACCTTC
CDR3 protein: CASSVGGRNWDGYTF

V gene: TRBV9
clone size: -
D gene: TRBD2
J gene: TRBJ2-1
CDR3 DNA: TGTGCCAGCAGCCCTCGGACTAGCGGGGTTTACAATGAGCAGTTCTTC
CDR3 protein: CASSPRTSGVYNEQFF

V gene: TRBV2
clone size: -
D gene: TRBD2
J gene: TRBJ2-7
CDR3 DNA: TGTGCCAGCAGTGGTAGCGGGGAGCCCTACGAGCAGTACTTC
CDR3 protein: CASSGSGEPYEQYF

V gene: TRBV18
clone size: -
D gene: -
J gene: TRBJ1-1
CDR3 DNA: TGTGCCAGCTCCCCATCGACAGATGAAGCTTTCTTT
CDR3 protein: CASSPSTDEAFF

V gene: TRBV6-6
clone size: -
D gene: TRBD1
J gene: TRBJ2-7
CDR3 DNA: TGTGCCAGCAGGGGACAGGGGGCCGGCTACGAGCAGTACTTC
CDR3 protein: CASRGQGAGYEQYF

V gene: TRBV29-1
clone size: -
D gene: -
J gene: TRBJ2-2
CDR3 DNA: TGCAGCGTTGAATCCACCGGGGAGCTGTTTTTT
CDR3 protein: CSVESTGELFF

V gene: TRBV2
clone size: -
D gene: TRBD1
J gene: TRBJ1-6
CDR3 DNA: TGTGCCAGCAGTGACCAACGGGACAGGACGAGTTCACCCCTCCACTTT
CDR3 protein: CASSDQRDRTSSPLHF

V gene: TRBV5-1
clone size: once
D gene: -
J gene: TRBJ2-7
CDR3 DNA: TGCGCCAGCAGCTTCGGACAGCGTACCTACGAGCAGTACTTC
CDR3 protein: CASSFGQRTYEQYF

V gene: TRBV6-1
clone size: -
D gene: -
J gene: TRBJ1-4
CDR3 DNA: TGTGCCAGCAGTGTGTCCCGGACAGATGAAAAACTGTTTTTT
CDR3 protein: CASSVSRTDEKLFF

V gene: TRBV16
clone size: once
D gene: -
J gene: TRBJ1-5
CDR3 DNA: TGTGCCAGCAGCCATATACAGGATAGGGATAGCAATCAGCCCCAGCATTTT
CDR3 protein: CASSHIQDRDSNQPQHF

V gene: TRBV5-4
clone size: -
D gene: -
J gene: TRBJ1-6
CDR3 DNA: TGTGCCAGCAGCTTTGACTCGAGCTCCTATAATTCACCCCTCCACTTT
CDR3 protein: CASSFDSSSYNSPLHF